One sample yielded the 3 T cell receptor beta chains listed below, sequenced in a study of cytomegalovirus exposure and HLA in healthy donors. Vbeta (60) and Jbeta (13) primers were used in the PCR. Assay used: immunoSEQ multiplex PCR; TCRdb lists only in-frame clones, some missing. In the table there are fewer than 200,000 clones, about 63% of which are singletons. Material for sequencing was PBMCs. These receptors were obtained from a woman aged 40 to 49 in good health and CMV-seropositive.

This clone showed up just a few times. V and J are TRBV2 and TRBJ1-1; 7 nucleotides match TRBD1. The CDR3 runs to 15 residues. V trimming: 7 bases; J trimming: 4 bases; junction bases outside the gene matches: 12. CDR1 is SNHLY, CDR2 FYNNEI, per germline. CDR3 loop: CASTPRSGGFTEAFF. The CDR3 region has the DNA TGTGCCAGCACCCCCCGTTCAGGGGGTTTCACTGAAGCTTTCTTT. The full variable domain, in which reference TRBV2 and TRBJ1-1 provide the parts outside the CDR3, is EPEVTQTPSHQVTQMGQEVILRCVPISNHLYFYWYRQILGQKVEFLVSFYNNEISEKSEIFDDQFSVERPDGSNFTLKIRSTKLEDSAMYFCASTPRSGGFTEAFFGQGTRLTVV.

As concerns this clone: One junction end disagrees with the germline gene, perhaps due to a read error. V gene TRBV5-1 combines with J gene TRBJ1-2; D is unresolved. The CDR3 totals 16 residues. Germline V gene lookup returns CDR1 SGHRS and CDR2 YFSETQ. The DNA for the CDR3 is TGCGCCAGCAGCTTGGAAATCCAGACCGCTAACTATGGCTACCCCTTC. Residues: CASSLEIQTANYGYPF.

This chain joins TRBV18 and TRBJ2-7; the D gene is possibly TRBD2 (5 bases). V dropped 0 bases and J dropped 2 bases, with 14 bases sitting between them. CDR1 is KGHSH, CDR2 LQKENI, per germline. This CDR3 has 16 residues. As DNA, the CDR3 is TGTGCCAGCTCACCACCCGGTACGGGGTCCCCCTACGAGCAGTACTTC. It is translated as CASSPPGTGSPYEQYF.